This T cell receptor (beta chain) was found in a study of PD-L1 blockade in urothelial cancer. Study at large: About 90% of the 29 patients were males with bladder-origin urothelial cancer. Blood was subjected to analysis at 3 weeks (second dose) and 6 weeks following treatment start.

The method was immunoSEQ multiplex PCR; TCRdb's version includes in-frame clones alone and lacks a portion of them. Of tens of thousands of clones listed, 84% are singletons. Germline V lookup: CDR1 SEHNR, CDR2 FQNEAQ (reference sequence). V shed 1 base and J shed 5 bases, with 14 bases lying between them. CDR3 length: 16 amino acids. This receptor was identified in a man aged 65-85 years with urothelial cancer. Material: PBMCs, obtained around atezolizumab (anti-PD-L1) treatment. The chain uses TRBV7-9 and TRBJ2-2; D possibly corresponds to TRBD1 (6 bases). CDR3 sequence reads: CASSLGYQGKTGELFF. CDR3 in DNA: TGTGCCAGCAGCTTAGGATATCAGGGGAAAACCGGGGAGCTGTTTTTT.